Included here is one TCR beta chain sequence, with context. CDR1 SGHRS and CDR2 YFSETQ come from the germline V gene. The CDR3 is 15 amino acids. The junction had 3 bases not matched to a gene; V was cut back by 1 base and J by 2 bases. This entry belongs to a study of identical twins. TCRdb reprocessed the 5' RACE reads with MiXCR, giving one entry per CDR3 protein. Here the sample spans approximately 680,000 distinct CDR3 sequences, just over 7% being singletons. The sample was also reused in another study, on yellow fever vaccine responses in identical twins.

The V call is TRBV5-1, the J call TRBJ2-1, with 7 bases matching TRBD1. Sequences were obtained from PBMCs. This clonotype was sampled from a woman aged 18-30 years in good health. CDR3 in DNA: TGCGCCAGCAGCTTGAGGACAGGAGCCTACAATGAGCAGTTCTTC. Residues: CASSLRTGAYNEQFF.